Detailed here is one T cell receptor (beta chain). The data originate from a study of T cells in severe cutaneous drug reactions. The CDR3 length is 13 residues. Sequenced patients had Stevens-Johnson syndrome or toxic epidermal necrolysis caused by carbamazepine. Libraries were made by iRepertoire multiplex PCR with TCR subtype-specific primers for bulk and single-cell sequencing. TCRdb reprocessed the multiplex PCR reads and stores each CDR3 protein as one record, lacking DNA. The sample has about 8,300 distinct CDR3 sequences. This receptor was taken from a human donor with a severe cutaneous adverse drug reaction. The rearrangement uses TRBV12-3 or TRBV12-4 and TRBJ2-5; TCRdb picks TRBD2, but there is no DNA to check that call. The sample comprised cells from a skin blister. CDR3 in amino acids: CASSSTRFPTQYF.